These T cell receptor beta chains were read from a single sample in a study of tissue-resident memory T cells in lung cancer. TCRdb used MiXCR to reprocess the reads, holding one entry per CDR3 protein. The table has about 300 distinct CDR3 sequences, around 21% seen once. Sequences were obtained from CD103+ CD8+ T cells from lung tumor tissue. These receptors were taken from a human donor with treatment-naive lung cancer (subtype not recorded). Both conserved end residues are part of each CDR3. The D gene is left open where the match is weak. Size values are once, few and many counts, or a class for expanded clones, and some rows have none.

TRBV19	large	TRBD1	TRBJ1-2	CASSYGTGGGYGYTF	TGTGCCAGTAGTTACGGGACAGGGGGCGGCTATGGCTACACCTTC
TRBV6-5	medium-sized	NA	TRBJ1-2	CASSEQGGSRGYTF	TGTGCCAGCAGCGAACAGGGAGGTTCTAGGGGCTACACCTTC
TRBV7-8	NA	NA	TRBJ1-1	CASSGGGDTEAFF	TGTGCCAGCAGCGGGGGAGGGGACACTGAAGCTTTCTTT
TRBV19	NA	TRBD2	TRBJ2-1	CASSILAGVNEQFF	TGTGCCAGTAGTATATTAGCGGGAGTCAATGAGCAGTTCTTC
TRBV29-1	few	NA	TRBJ1-1	CSVEELPGGNTEAFF	TGCAGCGTTGAAGAGTTACCAGGAGGGAACACTGAAGCTTTCTTT
TRBV28	few	NA	TRBJ1-1	CASSAGTVGTEAFF	TGTGCCAGCAGTGCGGGGACGGTTGGAACTGAAGCTTTCTTT
TRBV5-1	few	TRBD1	TRBJ2-2	CASTLSPGQGASGELFF	TGCGCCAGCACCCTGTCCCCGGGACAGGGGGCCTCCGGGGAGCTGTTTTTT
TRBV18	large	TRBD1	TRBJ2-1	CASSRTGYYNEQFF	TGTGCCAGCTCACGGACAGGGTACTACAATGAGCAGTTCTTC
TRBV5-5	medium-sized	NA	TRBJ1-5	CASSLWGNQPQHF	TGTGCCAGCAGCTTGTGGGGTAATCAGCCCCAGCATTTT
TRBV5-4	hyperexpanded	NA	TRBJ2-1	CASSLINEQFF	TGTGCCAGCAGCTTGATCAATGAGCAGTTCTTC
TRBV5-1	large	NA	TRBJ2-2	CASSLGPNTGELFF	TGCGCCAGCAGTTTAGGACCGAACACCGGGGAGCTGTTTTTT
TRBV28	medium-sized	TRBD2	TRBJ2-7	CASSWGAGGLYEQYF	TGTGCCAGCAGTTGGGGGGCGGGAGGATTGTACGAGCAGTACTTC
TRBV5-1	medium-sized	NA	TRBJ2-6	CASSFDGANVLTF	TGCGCCAGCAGCTTCGATGGGGCCAACGTCCTGACTTTC
TRBV7-9	NA	TRBD2	TRBJ2-1	CASSFGTRTSGRYSIQFF	TGTGCCAGCAGCTTTGGCACAAGGACTAGCGGGAGGTACTCGATCCAGTTCTTC
TRBV5-5	medium-sized	NA	TRBJ2-7	CASSLTGSGEQYF	TGTGCCAGCAGCTTGACAGGGTCAGGAGAGCAGTACTTC
TRBV11-2	NA	NA	TRBJ1-5	CASSLEAPGPQHF	TGTGCCAGCAGCTTAGAGGCCCCTGGGCCCCAGCATTTT
TRBV4-2	few	NA	TRBJ2-6	CASSQEEGSGANVLTF	TGTGCCAGCAGCCAAGAGGAAGGGAGTGGGGCCAACGTCCTGACTTTC
TRBV7-2	few	TRBD1	TRBJ1-2	CASSLAGTAYGYTF	TGTGCCAGCAGCTTAGCGGGGACAGCCTATGGCTACACCTTC
TRBV29-1	few	NA	TRBJ2-1	CSVGLDPRSSAYNEQFF	TGCAGCGTTGGCCTTGACCCTAGGAGTTCCGCCTACAATGAGCAGTTCTTC